The next 24 T cell receptor beta chains were all read from a single sample in a study of regulatory T cells in long-lasting Graves disease. Time point denoted: newly diagnosed GD, antithyroid drugs for less than 3 months. The TCR library used RNA extracted from PBMCs. Arm-PCR of CDR3 regions and iRepertoire HTBI primers were used to build TCR beta libraries. From the multiplex PCR reads, TCRdb called clonotypes with MiXCR, one entry per CDR3 protein. Altogether approximately 540,000 distinct CDR3 sequences are present, 12% being singletons, with the ten largest covering approximately 9.6%. These same records also appear under a second study, on T cells in Graves' hyperthyroidism and ophthalmopathy.

This specimen consisted of peripheral blood mononuclear cells (PBMCs), obtained at new diagnosis, from a patient treated with antithyroid drugs. The receptors stem from a woman aged 25 to 45 with Graves disease.

This clonotype has at least ten counts. The V call is TRBV7-3, the J call TRBJ2-1; 8 bases fit TRBD2. Germline V CDR1 and CDR2: SGHTA, FQGTGA. J was trimmed by 8 bases and V by 2 bases; bases with no gene match: 2. This CDR3 spans 13 amino acids. CDR3 loop: CASSLPGGYEQFF. CDR3 nucleotides: TGTGCCAGCAGCTTACCGGGAGGGTATGAGCAGTTCTTC.

The V and J genes are TRBV5-8 and TRBJ1-6, with D uncertain. This CDR3 spans 18 amino acids. Germline CDR1 and CDR2: SGHTS and YDEGEE. Trimming stripped 0 bases from V and 0 bases from J, with 13 bases between. The CDR3 coding sequence is TGTGCCAGCAGCTTGGTGTTGGTCGTGAGCTCCTATAATTCACCCCTCCACTTT. It encodes CASSLVLVVSSYNSPLHF.

This clonotype was counted between two and nine times. This chain joins TRBV19 and TRBJ2-7; 9 bases map to TRBD1. The CDR3 is made up of 14 amino acids. The ends lost 5 bases at V and 3 bases at J; junction bases unmatched: 5. Per the germline V gene, CDR1 is LNHDA and CDR2 is SQIVND (reference sequence). The CDR3 sequence: CASSASTGGYEQYF. CDR3 coding DNA: TGTGCCAGTAGTGCCTCGACAGGGGGCTACGAGCAGTACTTC.

The chain recombines TRBV27 with TRBJ2-1; TRBD2 aligns across 10 bases. The trim removed 6 bases at V and 7 bases at J, leaving 12 bases unmatched. Germline V lookup: CDR1 MNHEY, CDR2 SMNVEV (reference sequence). The CDR3 runs to 16 residues. The CDR3, as DNA: TGTGCCAGCAGGAGTGAAGCGGGAGGGCCAAGGAATGAGCAGTTCTTC. Protein product: CASRSEAGGPRNEQFF.

This clonotype has a count of ten or more. The chain combines TRBV19 with TRBJ2-1, with 9 nucleotides matching TRBD2. Germline V gene lookup returns CDR1 LNHDA and CDR2 SQIVND (reference sequence). The V gene end was trimmed by 3 bases and the J gene end by 1 base; junction bases not matched to a gene: 4. The CDR3 covers 16 residues. CDR3 sequence reads: CASSIGLAQSYNEQFF. The CDR3 DNA sequence: TGTGCCAGTAGTATCGGACTAGCGCAGTCCTACAATGAGCAGTTCTTC.

About this clonotype itself: A much larger clone differs from this one at a single base, so this may be a read error. The rearrangement uses TRBV11-2 and TRBJ2-7; 9 nucleotides match TRBD2. Germline V lookup: CDR1 SGHAT, CDR2 FQNNGV. This CDR3 is 17 amino acids long. CDR3 residues: CAGSNPWWREGNNEQYF. CDR3 DNA: TGTGCCGGCAGCAACCCTTGGTGGCGGGAGGGAAATAACGAGCAGTACTTC.

This clonotype was observed many times. The rearrangement joins TRBV28 to TRBJ2-7; 7 bases are shared with TRBD2. This CDR3 has 16 amino acids. Trimming cost V 4 bases and J 5 bases; bases outside gene matches: 14. Germline assignment: CDR1 MDHEN and CDR2 SYDVKM. The CDR3 sequence is CASSSNPSTSANEQYF. The CDR3 nucleotides read TGTGCCAGCAGTTCCAACCCCTCAACTAGCGCGAACGAGCAGTACTTC. Full variable domain (remainder filled in from reference TRBV28 and TRBJ2-7): DVKVTQSSRYLVKRTGEKVFLECVQDMDHENMFWYRQDPGLGLRLIYFSYDVKMKEKGDIPEGYSVSREKKERFSLILESASTNQTSMYLCASSSNPSTSANEQYFGPGTRLTVT.

This clonotype has just a few counts. This chain connects TRBV6-5 to TRBJ1-4; D unclear. Germline values: CDR1 MNHEY, CDR2 SVGAGI. The CDR3 has 14 residues. V dropped 9 bases and J dropped 7 bases, with 18 bases sitting between them. CDR3 bases: TGTGCCAGTCTCACTAGGGCGAGGGCTGAAAAACTGTTTTTT. Translated, it gives CASLTRARAEKLFF.

This clonotype was seen repeatedly, ten times or more. The CDR3 DNA reads as TGTGCCACCGGGGGAGCCGGGGCCTACAATGAGCAGTTCTTC. The encoded protein is CATGGAGAYNEQFF. This chain connects TRBV24-1 to TRBJ2-1; D tentatively fits TRBD1 or TRBD2 (5 bases each). V lost 9 bases and J lost 2, with 13 bases in between. CDR1 is KGHDR, CDR2 SFDVKD, per germline. The CDR3 loop spans 14 amino acids.

This clonotype appeared a few times. V is TRBV29-1 and J is TRBJ2-1, with D perhaps TRBD1 (6 bases). With 7 bases removed from V and 2 bases from J, the gap between germline ends came to 15 bases. The CDR3 runs to 14 residues. Germline CDR1 is SQVTM and CDR2 is ANQGSEA. The chain's CDR3 is CSGGGGNAYNEQFF. As DNA, the CDR3 is TGCAGCGGCGGTGGGGGCAACGCCTACAATGAGCAGTTCTTC.

This clonotype has at least ten counts. The rearrangement joins TRBV2 to TRBJ1-1; 11 bases match TRBD1. The CDR3 extends over 13 amino acids. With V trimmed by 8 bases and J by 7 bases, 6 bases remained unmatched. CDR1 and CDR2 (germline): SNHLY, FYNNEI. In DNA form, the CDR3 reads TGTGCCAGCCGGACAGGGGGCGGGATTGAAGCTTTCTTT. This translates into CASRTGGGIEAFF.

This clonotype was observed a handful of times. Mismatch with germline at one junction end may stem from a read error. CDR3 region: CASSGGQGNTEALF. DNA for the CDR3: TGTGCCAGCAGCGGGGGACAGGGGAACACTGAAGCTCTCTTT. This sequence joins TRBV6-4 and TRBJ1-1; 10 positions agree with TRBD1. This CDR3 spans 14 amino acids. From germline, CDR1 is MRHNA and CDR2 SNTAGT.

This clonotype has ten or more counts. The chain's CDR3 is CASSLSARVNGYTF. CDR3 DNA sequence: TGTGCCAGCAGTTTATCGGCCAGGGTCAATGGCTACACCTTC. The chain joins TRBV28 to TRBJ1-2; TRBD1 might be the D (5 bases). V gave up 1 base and J gave up 6 bases, with 12 bases separating them. CDR1 is MDHEN, CDR2 SYDVKM, per germline. The CDR3 loop spans 14 amino acids.

Comments on this clonotype: A much more abundant neighbour one base away suggests this may be a read error. This rearrangement joins TRBV2 to TRBJ1-5; no firm D call. The CDR3 length is 13 residues. The germline V gene encodes CDR1 SNHLY and CDR2 FYNNEI. Trimming left V 8 bases short and J 5 bases short, with 13 bases between. CDR3 in amino acids: CASAGDLHQPQHF. DNA of the CDR3: TGTGCCAGCGCTGGTGACCTACATCAGCCCCAGCATTTT.

This clonotype was recorded at least ten times. This chain links TRBV5-5 with TRBJ2-5, with TRBD2 identical over 7 bases. The CDR3 covers 14 residues. Per germline, CDR1 SGHKS and CDR2 YYEKEE (reference sequence). V dropped 4 bases and J dropped 4; count of bases not matched to a gene: 7. The CDR3 here is CASSLGAGSETQYF. Here the CDR3 DNA reads TGTGCCAGCAGCCTAGGAGCGGGATCAGAGACCCAGTACTTC.

The chain recombines TRBV13 with TRBJ2-1; 9 nucleotides agree with TRBD2. Germline assignment: CDR1 PRHDT and CDR2 FYEKMQ (reference sequence). CDR3 length: 16 residues. After removal of 0 bases from V and 2 bases from J, the junction contained 2 bases not matched to a gene. Written as DNA, the CDR3 is TGTGCCAGCAGCTTAGGAGTAGCGGGAGCCTACAATGAGCAGTTCTTC. Its protein is CASSLGVAGAYNEQFF.

This clonotype was observed many times. The chain links TRBV7-8 to TRBJ2-7; D gene uncertain. Germline V gene lookup returns CDR1 SGHVS and CDR2 FQNEAQ. The CDR3 has 11 residues. V lost 1 base and J lost 7, with 5 bases in between. CDR3 amino acids: CASSLVWEQYF. The CDR3 region has the DNA TGTGCCAGCAGCTTAGTCTGGGAGCAGTACTTC.

This clonotype was recorded many times. The chain employs TRBV28 and TRBJ1-5, with D unclear. The germline gives CDR1 MDHEN, CDR2 SYDVKM. The CDR3 has 14 amino acids. Trimming took 2 bases from V and 10 from J, leaving 15 bases between them. Written as DNA, the CDR3 is TGTGCCAGCAGTTTAAAGGGTTCGTGGGAACCCCAGCATTTT. Protein: CASSLKGSWEPQHF. Full variable domain (rest looked up from reference TRBV28 and TRBJ1-5): DVKVTQSSRYLVKRTGEKVFLECVQDMDHENMFWYRQDPGLGLRLIYFSYDVKMKEKGDIPEGYSVSREKKERFSLILESASTNQTSMYLCASSLKGSWEPQHFGDGTRLSIL.

There are many counts of this clonotype. V usage is TRBV10-3 and J usage is TRBJ2-2; D possibly uses TRBD1 or TRBD2 (6 bases each). From germline, CDR1 is ENHRY and CDR2 SYGVKD. The CDR3 is 16 amino acids. V lost 6 bases to trimming and J lost 5 bases, with 19 bases between them. CDR3 in DNA: TGTGCCATCAGCCCGACGGGGGCGCAGAGTACCGGGGAGCTGTTTTTT. It specifies CAISPTGAQSTGELFF.

This clonotype was seen many times. V is TRBV28 and J is TRBJ1-5; no clear D gene. Germline loops: CDR1 MDHEN, CDR2 SYDVKM. The CDR3 consists of 12 residues. With 3 bases removed from V and 8 bases from J, the gap between germline ends came to 8 bases. CDR3 nucleotides: TGTGCCAGCAGTTTGTTCGGAAAGCCCCAGCATTTT. Its protein product is CASSLFGKPQHF.

This clonotype was observed at least ten times. V gene TRBV28 combines with J gene TRBJ2-4; 7 bases map to TRBD2. The DNA end is a closer match to TRBJ2-5, so the J assignment may be wrong. Germline assignment: CDR1 MDHEN and CDR2 SYDVKM. The CDR3 is 16 residues long. Here the CDR3 reads CASSLSPGGSEETQYF. CDR3 in DNA: TGTGCCAGCAGCCTGTCCCCTGGCGGGAGCGAAGAGACCCAGTACTTC.

This clonotype was observed many times. The V and J genes are TRBV30 and TRBJ1-4; D is perhaps TRBD1 (6 bases). The CDR3 is 13 amino acids. CDR1 GTSNPN and CDR2 SVGIG come from the germline V gene (reference sequence). V lost 3 bases and J lost 5, with 10 bases in between. This CDR3 is CAWSTGLNEKLFF. The CDR3 nucleotides are TGTGCCTGGAGCACAGGGCTAAATGAAAAACTGTTTTTT. Drawing the rest from reference TRBV30 and TRBJ1-4, the complete variable domain is SQTIHQWPATLVQPVGSPLSLECTVEGTSNPNLYWYRQAAGRGLQLLFYSVGIGQISSEVPQNLSASRPQDRQFILSSKKLLLSDSGFYLCAWSTGLNEKLFFGSGTQLSVL.

This clonotype occurred many times. The CDR3 DNA is TGTGCCAGCACCCCCGGGACTAGTTCCCGGGAGACCCAGTACTTC. Residues: CASTPGTSSRETQYF. This chain uses TRBV6-1 with TRBJ2-5; TRBD2 matches 8 bases. Germline V gene lookup returns CDR1 MNHNS and CDR2 SASEGT. J lost 5 bases, V lost 7 bases, and 12 bases had no gene match. This CDR3 region has 15 residues.

This clonotype was detected many times. The chain couples TRBV5-1 to TRBJ2-7; 9 bases are shared with TRBD1. The trim removed 1 base at V and 4 bases at J, leaving 3 bases unmatched. Germline assignment: CDR1 SGHRS and CDR2 YFSETQ. There are 14 residues in the CDR3. CDR3 bases: TGCGCCAGCAGCTTGACAGGGGGCAGGTACGAGCAGTACTTC. As protein: CASSLTGGRYEQYF. The full variable domain, with the rest looked up from reference TRBV5-1 and TRBJ2-7, is KAGVTQTPRYLIKTRGQQVTLSCSPISGHRSVSWYQQTPGQGLQFLFEYFSETQRNKGNFPGRFSGRQFSNSRSEMNVSTLELGDSALYLCASSLTGGRYEQYFGPGTRLTVT.